The T cell receptor (beta chain) under discussion was sequenced for a study of blood T cell repertoires in COVID-19. Across the study: Samples of COVID-19 (acute and convalescent) were obtained from the United States, Italy and Spain. The analysed material was cDNA or gDNA that came from T cells, B-cell-depleted T cells, or PBMCs.

V lost 7 bases to trimming and J lost 1 base; unmatched junction nucleotides: 9. Germline V gives CDR1 MDHEN, CDR2 SYDVKM. The CDR3 runs to 15 residues. Methods used by the authors: Reference gene primer amplification yielded estimated nucleated cell counts. Sequencing was performed with immunoSEQ multiplex PCR; in TCRdb, only in-frame clones are kept and a portion is missing. The DNA was the basis for D and trimming; V, J and clone size are from that table. The sample contains 300,000 to 400,000 clones, almost 85% of which appear only once. The TCR originated in a human donor in a cohort sampled during active COVID-19. V usage is TRBV28 and J usage is TRBJ2-7; TRBD1 agrees at 8 bases. The source material was peripheral blood. CDR3 nucleotides: TGTGCCAGCACCTTTAGGGACAGGCCGTCCTACGAGCAGTACTTC. Residues: CASTFRDRPSYEQYF.